Listed below are T cell receptor beta chains from one sample, sequenced in a study of cytomegalovirus exposure and HLA in healthy donors. Here immunoSEQ multiplex PCR was the method, and the copy in TCRdb shows in-frame clones only, minus some. The sample holds 65,000 to 75,000 clones, roughly 79% seen once. The specimen was PBMCs. The receptors stem from a man over 45 in good health and CMV-seronegative. CDR3s include the opening cysteine and the closing phenylalanine or tryptophan. D genes are given only for firm matches. Clone size, where shown, is once, few, many, or a class for clones that have expanded.

>NA|TRBV7-9|TRBD1|TRBJ2-2
TGTGCCAGCAGCCCCTTAGGGGACAGCACCGGGGAGCTGTTTTTT
CASSPLGDSTGELFF
>NA|TRBV27|NA|TRBJ2-2
TGTGCCAGCCGTATAAGTGTCCCACTCTTGAACACCGGGGAGCTGTTTTTT
CASRISVPLLNTGELFF
>NA|TRBV23-1|TRBD1|TRBJ1-2
TGCGCCAGCAGTCCAAAAGCGACAGGGTCTTTCTATGGCTACACCTTC
CASSPKATGSFYGYTF
>NA|TRBV5-4|NA|TRBJ2-3
TGTGCCAGCAGCGGCGACGGGATTCAACTAGCAGATACGCAGTATTTT
CASSGDGIQLADTQYF
>NA|TRBV6-5|NA|TRBJ1-1
TGTGCCAGCAGTCGGGGGGGTGTGGGGAACACTGAAGCTTTCTTT
CASSRGGVGNTEAFF
>NA|TRBV9|NA|TRBJ1-6
TGTGCCAGCAGCGTGGGGCAGGGTGGGGCCTCCTATAATTCACCCCTCCACTTT
CASSVGQGGASYNSPLHF
>NA|TRBV27|TRBD1|TRBJ1-2
TGTGCCAGCAGGCCGCGACAGGGTAACTATGGCTACACCTTC
CASRPRQGNYGYTF
>NA|TRBV2|TRBD2|TRBJ2-1
TGTGCCAGCATGGACGGGAGGGCCAGTCTTCTTGAGCAGTTCTTC
CASMDGRASLLEQFF
>once|TRBV2|NA|TRBJ1-1
TGTGCCAGCGAGGGTGGGATGGGAACGGGGAACACTGAAGCTTTCTTT
CASEGGMGTGNTEAFF
>NA|TRBV30|TRBD2|TRBJ2-1
TGTGCCTGGAGCCTCTTGAGCGGGGCCTACAATGAGCAGTTCTTC
CAWSLLSGAYNEQFF
>NA|TRBV5-1|NA|TRBJ1-1
TGCGCCAGCAGCCAGTCAGACAGCAACACTGAAGCTTTCTTT
CASSQSDSNTEAFF
>NA|TRBV12-5|TRBD1|TRBJ1-3
TGTGCTAGTGGCATCGAACAGGGGAGGAACACCATATATTTT
CASGIEQGRNTIYF
>NA|TRBV28|TRBD1|TRBJ1-1
TGTGCCAGCACCCCCTCGGGACAGAGGAACACTGAAGCTTTCTTT
CASTPSGQRNTEAFF
>NA|TRBV7-8|TRBD2|TRBJ2-7
TGTGCCAGCAGCTTATTACGGGGGGGCCTCTACGAGCAGTACTTC
CASSLLRGGLYEQYF
>NA|TRBV6-1|TRBD1|TRBJ1-1
TGTGCCAGCAGTGTAGCAGGGGGTGTGACTGAAGCTTTCTTT
CASSVAGGVTEAFF
>NA|TRBV10-3|NA|TRBJ1-2
TGTGCCATCAGTGAGTCCAATGGCTACACCTTC
CAISESNGYTF
>NA|TRBV5-1|NA|TRBJ2-5
TGCGCCAGCAGCTTGGTACCAGACCAAGAGACCCAGTACTTC
CASSLVPDQETQYF